These 6 T cell receptor beta chains share one sample of origin, sequenced in a study of beta chain features in type 1 diabetes. Overall study results and limits: Moderately but significantly shorter TCRB CDR3s were found in Type 1 diabetes patients in all four CD4+ subsets.

Expressed TCRB transcripts were sequenced because the entire RNA isolate underwent reverse transcription. The assay was immunoSEQ multiplex PCR, and TCRdb's table has in-frame clones only and misses some. Counted here are over 100,000 clones, 16% occurring once; the ten biggest clones make up 2% to 3%. These receptors are not linked to any known antigen. Sequences were obtained from central memory CD4+ T cells from blood. The source is a man in his thirties or forties with type 1 diabetes.

This clone was detected only a few times. The chain uses TRBV5-1 and TRBJ2-7; a weak D match, TRBD1 (5 bases). V gave up 0 bases and J gave up 0 bases, with 7 bases separating them. This CDR3 region has 14 residues. From germline, CDR1 is SGHRS and CDR2 YFSETQ. This CDR3 is CASSLEGHSYEQYF. CDR3 nucleotide sequence: TGCGCCAGCAGCTTGGAAGGACACTCCTACGAGCAGTACTTC.

This clone was seen a few times. The chain carries TRBV4-2 and TRBJ2-2; 7 bases map to TRBD1. V was pared by 0 bases and J by 4 bases, with 8 bases of the junction left unmatched. Germline V gene sequence: CDR1 LGHNA, CDR2 YNFKEQ. This CDR3 comprises 17 residues. CDR3 bases: TGTGCCAGCAGCCAAGATCCTGACAGGGTATCCACCGGGGAGCTGTTTTTT. This encodes CASSQDPDRVSTGELFF.

This clone appeared a few times. This rearrangement joins TRBV29-1 to TRBJ2-3; 10 nucleotides match TRBD1. V was clipped by 4 bases and J by 4 bases; unmatched bases: 5. The CDR3 is made up of 14 amino acids. Per the germline V gene, CDR1 is SQVTM and CDR2 is ANQGSEA. The CDR3 spells CSVGGTGVSDTQYF. CDR3 coding DNA: TGCAGCGTTGGGGGGACAGGGGTATCAGATACGCAGTATTTT.

In its sample, this clone was seen many times. V and J are TRBV4-2 and TRBJ2-1, with D hard to call. The CDR3 consists of 12 residues. Germline V lookup: CDR1 LGHNA, CDR2 YNFKEQ. V was cut by 0 bases and J by 12 bases, with 9 bases left in between. CDR3 loop: CASSQDEARQFF. In nucleotides, the CDR3 is TGTGCCAGCAGCCAAGACGAGGCACGGCAGTTCTTC.

A few counts support this clone. This chain uses TRBV18 with TRBJ1-2; 9 positions match TRBD1. Germline V gene lookup returns CDR1 KGHSH and CDR2 LQKENI. Unmatched junction bases numbered 4, after V lost 1 base and J lost 10 bases. The CDR3 has 13 amino acids. As DNA, the CDR3 is TGTGCCAGCTCACCACGGGACAGGGAAGTCTACACCTTC. This codes for CASSPRDREVYTF.

By frequency in the sample, this clone is medium-sized (0.01 to 0.1%). The rearrangement links TRBV5-4 to TRBJ2-7; 9 bases are shared with TRBD1. With 6 bases clipped from V and 5 bases from J, the junction kept 12 bases outside the gene matches. This CDR3 has 15 residues. Germline CDR1 reads SGHNT; CDR2 reads YYREEE (reference sequence). The CDR3 reads CASMRYGDRVHEQYF. DNA for the CDR3: TGTGCCAGCATGAGGTACGGGGACAGGGTTCACGAGCAGTACTTC.